Presented here are 27 T cell receptor beta chains from one specimen sequenced in a study of cytomegalovirus exposure and HLA in healthy donors. The primer mix had 60 Vbeta and 13 Jbeta primers. Sequenced by immunoSEQ multiplex PCR; TCRdb stores in-frame clones only, minus some. The sample yields 53,000 or so clones, 65% to 80% seen once. Sequenced: PBMCs. Receptors originate from a man aged 25-40 years in good health and CMV-seropositive.

V usage is TRBV30 and J usage is TRBJ1-6; 7 nucleotides agree with TRBD1. The length of the CDR3 is 14 residues. The J segment lost 7 bases and the V segment lost 1 base, leaving 4 bases of the junction unmatched. CDR1 and CDR2 (germline): GTSNPN, SVGIG (reference sequence). The CDR3 loop reads CAWSGGTVNSPLHF. CDR3 nucleotides: TGTGCCTGGAGTGGAGGGACAGTCAATTCACCCCTCCACTTT.

The chain uses TRBV25-1 and TRBJ1-2, with TRBD1 matching 9 bases. J gave up 1 base and V 3 bases, and 9 bases lay outside the gene matches. The CDR3 covers 17 residues. CDR1 and CDR2 (germline): MGHDK, SYGVNS. The CDR3 spells CASSDVGQGRFNYGYTF. The CDR3 DNA follows: TGTGCCAGCAGTGATGTGGGACAGGGTCGGTTTAACTATGGCTACACCTTC.

The V gene is TRBV4-1, the J gene TRBJ1-2, with D possibly being TRBD1 (5 bases). The CDR3 sequence is 14 residues long. CDR1 and CDR2 (germline): MGHRA, YSYEKL. V lost 3 bases, J lost 8 bases, and 16 bases lay in between. The CDR3 region has the DNA TGCGCCAGCAGCCAGCCCCTCCAGGGAATGGGCTACACCTTC. Its translation is CASSQPLQGMGYTF.

The chain joins TRBV9 to TRBJ2-7; 9 bases map to TRBD1. Germline V gene lookup returns CDR1 SGDLS and CDR2 YYNGEE. CDR3 length: 16 residues. V was clipped by 4 bases and J by 5 bases; unmatched bases: 13. The CDR3 DNA follows: TGTGCCAGCAGCCGGGACAGGGTTTCGGTTCCGGACGAGCAGTACTTC. Its protein product is CASSRDRVSVPDEQYF.

The CDR3 DNA reads as TGTGCCAGCAGCCTTATAATCAGGGATGAGCAGTTCTTC. Amino acid sequence: CASSLIIRDEQFF. The rearrangement uses TRBV7-2 and TRBJ2-1; possible D gene TRBD1, 5 bases. The CDR3 has 13 residues. Trimming left V 5 bases short and J 8 bases short, with 13 bases between. Germline V gene data show CDR1 as SGHTA and CDR2 as FQGNSA. Full variable domain (remainder filled in from reference TRBV7-2 and TRBJ2-1): GAGVSQSPSNKVTEKGKDVELRCDPISGHTALYWYRQSLGQGLEFLIYFQGNSAPDKSGLPSDRFSAERTGGSVSTLTIQRTQQEDSAVYLCASSLIIRDEQFFGPGTRLTVL.

This chain links TRBV30 with TRBJ1-4; D gene uncertain. V lost 2 bases and J lost 5, with 3 bases in between. The CDR3 spans 11 residues. Germline V gene data show CDR1 as GTSNPN and CDR2 as SVGIG (reference sequence). The CDR3 sequence: CAWSINEKLFF. In DNA form, the CDR3 reads TGTGCCTGGAGTATAAATGAAAAACTGTTTTTT.

This chain uses TRBV7-2 with TRBJ2-7; 8 nucleotides match TRBD1. CDR3 length: 16 amino acids. CDR1 SGHTA and CDR2 FQGNSA come from the germline V gene. V was pared by 5 bases and J by 7 bases, with 16 bases of the junction left unmatched. The CDR3 protein is CASSTQGTGEIREQYF. The CDR3 DNA follows: TGTGCCAGCAGCACGCAAGGGACAGGCGAGATAAGGGAGCAGTACTTC.

The rearrangement joins TRBV27 to TRBJ1-5; tentatively, D is TRBD1 (5 bases). The germline CDR1 and CDR2 sequences are MNHEY and SMNVEV (reference sequence). Trimming took off 2 bases at V and 6 bases at J, with 11 bases between the two ends. This CDR3 comprises 14 residues. The CDR3, as DNA: TGTGCCAGCAGTTTAGGGCGGGGACCTCAGCCCCAGCATTTT. Amino acid sequence: CASSLGRGPQPQHF.

The rearrangement links TRBV5-4 to TRBJ1-1; a weak D match, TRBD1 (5 bases). Germline loops: CDR1 SGHNT, CDR2 YYREEE (reference sequence). The V and J ends lost 0 bases and 0 bases respectively, with 9 bases between them. This CDR3 has 15 amino acids. In DNA form, the CDR3 reads TGTGCCAGCAGCTTGGGGCAGGGAATGAACACTGAAGCTTTCTTT. Residues: CASSLGQGMNTEAFF.

This clone has a handful of counts. J is TRBJ2-7 and V is TRBV7-8; D is perhaps TRBD2 (7 bases). V lost 2 bases and J lost 5, with 19 bases in between. The CDR3 length is 16 residues. Germline V gene lookup returns CDR1 SGHVS and CDR2 FQNEAQ. The DNA of the CDR3 is TGTGCCAGCAGCTTATTAGGGGGGGCATCCATCCACGAGCAGTACTTC. Protein: CASSLLGGASIHEQYF.

This chain uses TRBV4-1 with TRBJ1-1; D might be TRBD1 (6 bases). The CDR3 runs to 16 residues. Trimming cost V 1 base and J 6 bases, with 18 bases left between them. Germline V gene lookup returns CDR1 MGHRA and CDR2 YSYEKL. The chain's CDR3 is CASSQGSGARGSEAFF. The CDR3 nucleotides are TGCGCCAGCAGCCAAGGGTCAGGGGCCCGGGGTTCTGAAGCTTTCTTT.

The V call is TRBV5-1, the J call TRBJ2-7, with D possibly matching TRBD2 (7 bases). The germline V and J ends were trimmed by 0 bases and 5 bases, with 12 bases remaining between them. Germline-derived CDR1 and CDR2 are SGHRS and YFSETQ. The CDR3 is 14 amino acids. DNA for the CDR3: TGCGCCAGCAGCTTGGGCAGGGGAGGGAACGAGCAGTACTTC. This codes for CASSLGRGGNEQYF.

The gene calls are TRBV4-2 and TRBJ2-1; 7 bases fit TRBD1. Germline V gene data show CDR1 as LGHNA and CDR2 as YNFKEQ. After removal of 3 bases from V and 10 bases from J, the junction contained 0 bases not matched to a gene. This CDR3 region has 11 residues. The CDR3 is CASSQDREQFF. The CDR3 DNA reads as TGTGCCAGCAGCCAGGACAGGGAGCAGTTCTTC.

V and J are TRBV5-1 and TRBJ2-1; possible D gene TRBD1, 6 bases. There are 15 residues in the CDR3. V was pared by 10 bases and J by 8 bases, with 25 bases between. CDR1 is SGHRS and CDR2 is YFSETQ in the germline V gene. Here the CDR3 reads CASHLGGRGIDEQFF. CDR3 DNA: TGCGCCTCCCACCTGGGCGGCAGGGGAATCGATGAGCAGTTCTTC.

This clone was seen a few times. The chain has TRBV10-3 and TRBJ2-7; 7 nucleotides match TRBD1. After removal of 6 bases from V and 1 base from J, the junction contained 3 bases not matched to a gene. The CDR3 consists of 13 residues. CDR1 is ENHRY and CDR2 is SYGVKD in the germline V gene. Written as DNA, the CDR3 is TGTGCCATCAGAGACAGGGCTTCCTACGAGCAGTACTTC. Translated, it gives CAIRDRASYEQYF.

The J gene is TRBJ1-2, the V gene TRBV4-3; no clear D gene. Germline-derived CDR1 and CDR2 are LGHNA and YSLEER. The CDR3 sequence is 14 residues long. Trimming removed 4 bases at V and 8 bases at J, with 17 bases between. CDR3 loop: CASSPQTKARGYTF. DNA for the CDR3: TGCGCCAGCAGCCCGCAGACAAAAGCCAGAGGCTACACCTTC.

The rearrangement links TRBV25-1 to TRBJ2-3, with TRBD2 identical over 12 bases. The V segment lost 8 bases and the J segment 6 bases; nucleotides outside the gene matches: 6. The CDR3 is made up of 14 amino acids. Looked up from germline, CDR1 is MGHDK and CDR2 is SYGVNS. This chain's CDR3 is CASGTSGFRDTQYF. As DNA, the CDR3 is TGTGCCAGCGGGACTAGCGGGTTCAGGGATACGCAGTATTTT.

This clone was recorded once. The chain is built from TRBV7-9 and TRBJ1-1, with a possible D match to TRBD1 (5 bases). The CDR3 loop spans 17 amino acids. Germline V CDR1 and CDR2: SEHNR, FQNEAQ (reference sequence). The V gene lost 1 base and the J gene lost 5 bases, with 20 bases spanning the gap. The CDR3 DNA sequence: TGTGCCAGCAGCTTAGGAGGTGCGGGGGGAAAACAAACTGAAGCTTTCTTT. Protein sequence: CASSLGGAGGKQTEAFF.

This chain uses TRBV5-1 with TRBJ1-5; possible D gene TRBD1, 6 bases. The V end lost 0 bases, the J end lost 5 bases, and 12 bases lay between the germline ends. The CDR3 totals 15 residues. The germline V gene has CDR1 SGHRS and CDR2 YFSETQ. The CDR3 loop is CASSLEGQGHQPQHF. The CDR3 bases are TGCGCCAGCAGCTTGGAGGGACAAGGGCATCAGCCCCAGCATTTT.

V is TRBV6-6 and J is TRBJ1-1; possibly TRBD1 for D (5 bases). Trimming pared 4 bases from V and 1 base from J, leaving 16 bases between. The germline gives CDR1 MNHNY, CDR2 SVGAGI (reference sequence). CDR3 length equals 16 residues. The CDR3 is CASSSPDSPPNTEAFF. The CDR3 DNA is TGTGCCAGCAGTTCCCCTGACAGCCCACCGAACACTGAAGCTTTCTTT.

The genes are TRBV9 and TRBJ2-7; 10 nucleotides line up with TRBD1. This CDR3 is 15 amino acids long. Germline V lookup: CDR1 SGDLS, CDR2 YYNGEE. V lost 4 bases and J lost 7; bases outside the gene matches: 11. The CDR3 is CASSSSGTGAGEQYF. The CDR3 DNA is TGTGCCAGCAGCTCTTCCGGGACAGGGGCGGGAGAGCAGTACTTC.

V usage is TRBV28 and J usage is TRBJ1-2; weak D call: TRBD1 (5 bases). The length of the CDR3 is 13 residues. CDR1 is MDHEN, CDR2 SYDVKM, per germline. V gave up 6 bases and J gave up 4 bases, with 12 bases separating them. The CDR3 region is CASRRDGTYGYTF. For the CDR3, the DNA is TGTGCCAGCAGGCGGGACGGGACCTATGGCTACACCTTC.

This clone was seen a few times. V gene TRBV21-1 combines with J gene TRBJ1-5. TRBV21-1 has pseudogene status. The length of the CDR3 is 15 residues. The CDR3 spells CASSPGTLGNQPQHF. CDR3 DNA sequence: TGTGCCAGCAGCCCCGGGACTTTAGGCAATCAGCCCCAGCATTTT.

The rearrangement links TRBV19 to TRBJ2-3; possibly TRBD1 for D (6 bases). Trimming took 2 bases from V and 6 from J, leaving 12 bases between them. Per the germline V gene, CDR1 is LNHDA and CDR2 is SQIVND (reference sequence). This CDR3 has 14 residues. The DNA of the CDR3 is TGTGCCAGTAGTATACCAGGGCAGGGGGATACGCAGTATTTT. It translates to CASSIPGQGDTQYF.

Notes on this clone: One end of the junction does not line up with germline, which may come from a read error. This same CDR3 is encoded by further DNA sequences in the sample. This rearrangement joins TRBV30 to TRBJ1-6; D is possibly TRBD1 (6 bases). Germline V gene sequence: CDR1 GTSNPN, CDR2 SVGIG (reference sequence). The CDR3 has 16 residues. CDR3 nucleotides: TGTGCCTGGAATTTGGGAGGGACATTCCATAATTCACCCCTTCACTTT. It is translated as CAWNLGGTFHNSPLHF.

The chain uses TRBV12-5 and TRBJ2-5; 13 nucleotides match TRBD2. Germline trimming cut 3 bases from V and 4 bases from J; bases unmatched to any gene: 20. The CDR3 contains 21 residues. CDR1 and CDR2 from the germline V gene are LGHNT and FRNRAP. The CDR3 loop reads CASGFDQRTSGGLKCRETQYF. The CDR3 region has the DNA TGTGCTAGTGGTTTCGATCAAAGGACTAGCGGGGGTCTTAAGTGTAGAGAGACCCAGTACTTC.

The V call is TRBV5-6, the J call TRBJ1-6; 8 nucleotides align to TRBD1. The V gene's germline CDR1 is SGHDT and CDR2 YYEEEE. The CDR3 sequence is 14 residues long. The trim removed 4 bases at V and 10 bases at J, leaving 7 bases unmatched. The CDR3 region is CASSTGQGGSPLHF. CDR3 DNA: TGTGCCAGCAGCACCGGACAGGGAGGCTCACCCCTCCACTTT.